This is a list of T cell receptor beta chains from one sample in a study of cytomegalovirus exposure and HLA in healthy donors. The protocol was immunoSEQ multiplex PCR, while the TCRdb copy is restricted to in-frame clones and leaves out a portion. The data hold around 150,000 clones, with approximately 70% observed a single time. The sequenced sample consisted of PBMCs. Receptor source: a man aged 35 to 55 in good health and CMV-seropositive. CDR3s include the opening cysteine and the closing phenylalanine or tryptophan. The order of the fields is clone size, D gene, V gene, J gene, CDR3 protein, CDR3 DNA. The D gene is left open where the match is weak. Where a row states a size, it is once, few, many or the class of an expanded clone; other rows omit it.

.,TRBD1,TRBV19,TRBJ1-6,CASSIGTGGDSPLHF,TGTGCCAGTAGTATAGGGACAGGGGGCGACTCACCCCTCCACTTT
.,.,TRBV7-8,TRBJ2-2,CASSSSTEFTGELFF,TGTGCCAGCAGCTCCTCAACAGAATTCACCGGGGAGCTGTTTTTT
.,TRBD1,TRBV7-9,TRBJ1-2,CSSSSWDSPGGYTF,TGTTCCAGCAGCTCCTGGGACAGTCCCGGGGGCTACACCTTC
.,.,TRBV19,TRBJ1-2,CASSGLGPGEGYTF,TGTGCCAGTAGTGGTTTGGGGCCGGGTGAAGGCTACACCTTC
few,.,TRBV5-4,TRBJ2-2,CASSLRTAGELFF,TGTGCCAGCAGCCTCCGGACAGCCGGGGAGCTGTTTTTT
.,.,TRBV30,TRBJ1-2,CAWQGSGYGYTF,TGTGCCTGGCAGGGTTCTGGCTATGGCTACACCTTC
.,TRBD1,TRBV6-1,TRBJ2-7,CASSQLRDRGEQYF,TGTGCCAGCAGCCAACTACGGGACAGAGGGGAGCAGTACTTC
.,TRBD1,TRBV5-1,TRBJ1-6,CASGGDRGGSPLHF,TGCGCCAGCGGGGGAGACAGGGGAGGATCACCCCTCCACTTT
.,.,TRBV4-3,TRBJ1-6,CASSQGGHSSYNSPLHF,TGCGCCAGCAGCCAGGGTGGGCACAGCTCCTATAATTCACCCCTCCACTTT
.,TRBD1,TRBV11-2,TRBJ1-4,CASSLQGAKPEKLFF,TGTGCCAGCAGCTTACAGGGGGCGAAACCGGAAAAACTGTTTTTT
few,TRBD1,TRBV4-3,TRBJ2-7,CASSQVGPRTGSYEQYF,TGCGCCAGCAGCCAAGTGGGTCCACGGACAGGGAGTTACGAGCAGTACTTC
.,TRBD1,TRBV7-2,TRBJ2-7,CASRPGQSSYEQYF,TGTGCCAGCAGACCGGGACAGAGCTCCTACGAGCAGTACTTC
few,TRBD1,TRBV11-2,TRBJ1-2,CASRRPGQGAHYGYTF,TGTGCCAGCAGGAGACCTGGACAGGGCGCGCACTATGGCTACACCTTC
.,.,TRBV18,TRBJ1-2,CASSPRGDYGYTF,TGTGCCAGCTCACCCAGGGGAGACTATGGCTACACCTTC
.,TRBD2,TRBV7-9,TRBJ2-1,CASSRAGGGTYNEQFF,TGTGCCAGCAGCCGGGCGGGGGGAGGAACCTACAATGAGCAGTTCTTC
.,TRBD2,TRBV6-6,TRBJ2-3,CASRTSGGRGDTQYF,TGTGCCAGCCGGACTAGCGGGGGTCGTGGAGATACGCAGTATTTT